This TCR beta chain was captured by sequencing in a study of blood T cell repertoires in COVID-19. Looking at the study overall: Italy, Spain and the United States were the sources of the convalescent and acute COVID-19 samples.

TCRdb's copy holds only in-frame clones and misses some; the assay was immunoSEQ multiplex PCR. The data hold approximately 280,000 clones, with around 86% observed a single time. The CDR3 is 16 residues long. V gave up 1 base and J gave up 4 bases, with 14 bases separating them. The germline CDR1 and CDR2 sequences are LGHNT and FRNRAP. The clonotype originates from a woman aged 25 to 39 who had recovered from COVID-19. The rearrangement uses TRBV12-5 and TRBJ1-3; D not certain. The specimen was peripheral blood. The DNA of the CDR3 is TGTGCTAGTGGTTTGGGAGGATCCCTTTCCGGAAACACCATATATTTT. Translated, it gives CASGLGGSLSGNTIYF.